This TCR beta chain emerged from a study of T cell repertoires in cytomegalovirus infection. Regarding the study as a whole: Cumulative public TCR beta family frequency identified carriers of CMV plus the relevant HLA.

CDR1 is WSHSY, CDR2 SAAADI, per germline. The V segment lost 10 bases and the J segment 2 bases; nucleotides outside the gene matches: 7. The CDR3 runs to 13 residues. Each CDR3 protein gets one entry after TCRdb re-called the reads with MiXCR. The sample records around 800,000 distinct CDR3 sequences, approximately 29% being singletons. On this clonotype: Its antigen remains unidentified.

The sample in question was cultured CD8+ T cells from PBMCs, obtained from culture after CMV antigen stimulation. The chain couples TRBV10-2 to TRBJ1-2; TRBD1 matches at 7 bases. This clonotype originated in a human donor in good health (CMV status not recorded). Some clones in this sample may be carry-over from other donors' samples. For the CDR3, the DNA is TGCGCCACCCTACCGGGACAGAACTATGGCTACACCTTC. It specifies CATLPGQNYGYTF.